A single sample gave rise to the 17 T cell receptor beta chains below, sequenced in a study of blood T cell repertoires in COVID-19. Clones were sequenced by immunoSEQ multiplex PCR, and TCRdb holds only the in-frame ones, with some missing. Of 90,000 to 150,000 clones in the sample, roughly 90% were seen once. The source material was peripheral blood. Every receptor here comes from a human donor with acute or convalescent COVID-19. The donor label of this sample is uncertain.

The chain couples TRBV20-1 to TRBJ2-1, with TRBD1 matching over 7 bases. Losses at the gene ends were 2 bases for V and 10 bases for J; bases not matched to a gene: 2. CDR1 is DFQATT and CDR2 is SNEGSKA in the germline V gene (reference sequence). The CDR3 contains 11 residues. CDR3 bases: TGCAGTGCTAGATCGGACAGGGAGCAGTTCTTC. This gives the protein CSARSDREQFF.

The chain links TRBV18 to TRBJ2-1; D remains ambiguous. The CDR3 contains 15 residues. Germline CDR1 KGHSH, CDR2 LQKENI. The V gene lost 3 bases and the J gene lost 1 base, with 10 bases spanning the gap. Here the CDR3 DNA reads TGTGCCAGCTCACCTACGCAGGCGTCCTACAATGAGCAGTTCTTC. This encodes CASSPTQASYNEQFF.

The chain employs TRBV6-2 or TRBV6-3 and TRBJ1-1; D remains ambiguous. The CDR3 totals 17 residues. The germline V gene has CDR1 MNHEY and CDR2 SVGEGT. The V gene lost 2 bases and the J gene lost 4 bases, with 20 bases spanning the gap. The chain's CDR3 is CASSYPKIFGEGTEAFF. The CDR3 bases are TGTGCCAGCAGTTACCCGAAAATCTTCGGGGAAGGCACTGAAGCTTTCTTT.

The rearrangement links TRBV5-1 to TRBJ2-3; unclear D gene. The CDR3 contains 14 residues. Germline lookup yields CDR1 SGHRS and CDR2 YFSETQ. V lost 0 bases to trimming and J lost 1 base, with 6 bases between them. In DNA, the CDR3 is TGCGCCAGCAGCTTGGGGAGCGGCACAGATACGCAGTATTTT. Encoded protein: CASSLGSGTDTQYF.

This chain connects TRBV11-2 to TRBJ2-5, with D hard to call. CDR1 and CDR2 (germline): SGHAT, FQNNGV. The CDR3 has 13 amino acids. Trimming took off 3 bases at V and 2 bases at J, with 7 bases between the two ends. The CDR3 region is CASSFTRQETQYF. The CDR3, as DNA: TGTGCCAGCAGCTTCACGAGGCAAGAGACCCAGTACTTC.

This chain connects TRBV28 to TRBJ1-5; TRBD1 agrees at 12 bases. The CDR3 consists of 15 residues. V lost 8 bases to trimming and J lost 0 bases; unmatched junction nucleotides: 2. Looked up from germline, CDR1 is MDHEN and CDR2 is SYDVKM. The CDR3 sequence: CASGDRGRSNQPQHF. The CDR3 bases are TGTGCCAGCGGGGACAGGGGGCGTAGCAATCAGCCCCAGCATTTT.

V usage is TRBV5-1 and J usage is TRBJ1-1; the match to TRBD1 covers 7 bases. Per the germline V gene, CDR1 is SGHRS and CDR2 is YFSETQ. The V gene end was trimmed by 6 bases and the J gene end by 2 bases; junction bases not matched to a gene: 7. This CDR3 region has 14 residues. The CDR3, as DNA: TGCGCCAGCAAAGGACAGGAGTTAAACACTGAAGCTTTCTTT. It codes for CASKGQELNTEAFF.

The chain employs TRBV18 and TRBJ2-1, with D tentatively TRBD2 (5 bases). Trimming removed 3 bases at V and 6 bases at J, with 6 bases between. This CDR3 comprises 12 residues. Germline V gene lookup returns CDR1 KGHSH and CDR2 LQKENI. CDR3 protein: CASSPDSNEQFF. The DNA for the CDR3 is TGTGCCAGCTCACCGGACTCCAATGAGCAGTTCTTC.

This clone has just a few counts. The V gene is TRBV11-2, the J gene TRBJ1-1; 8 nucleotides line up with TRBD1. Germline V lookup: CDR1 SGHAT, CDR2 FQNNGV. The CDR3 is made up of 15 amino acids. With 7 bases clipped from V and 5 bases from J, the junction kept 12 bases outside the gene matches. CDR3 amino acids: CASTELQQGGTEAFF. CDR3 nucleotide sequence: TGTGCCAGCACGGAACTCCAACAGGGGGGGACTGAAGCTTTCTTT.

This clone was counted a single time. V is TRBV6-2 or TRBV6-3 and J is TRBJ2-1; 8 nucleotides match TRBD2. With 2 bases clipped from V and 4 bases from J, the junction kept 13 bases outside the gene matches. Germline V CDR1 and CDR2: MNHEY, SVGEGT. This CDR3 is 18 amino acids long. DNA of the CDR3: TGTGCCAGCAGTTACGTTTTGGTTCGAGCGGGGGAGTACAATGAGCAGTTCTTC. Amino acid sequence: CASSYVLVRAGEYNEQFF.

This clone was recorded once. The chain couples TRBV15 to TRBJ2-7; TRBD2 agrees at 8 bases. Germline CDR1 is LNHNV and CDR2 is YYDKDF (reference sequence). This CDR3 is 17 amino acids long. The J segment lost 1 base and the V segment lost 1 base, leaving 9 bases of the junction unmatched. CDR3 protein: CATSRGRAGVSSYEQYF. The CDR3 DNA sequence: TGTGCCACCAGCAGAGGTCGAGCGGGAGTGTCTTCCTACGAGCAGTACTTC.

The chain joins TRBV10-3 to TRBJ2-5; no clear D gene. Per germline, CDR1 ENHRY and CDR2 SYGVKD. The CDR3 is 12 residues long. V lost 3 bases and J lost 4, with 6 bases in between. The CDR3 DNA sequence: TGTGCCATCAGTGAACCGGGAGAGACCCAGTACTTC. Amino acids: CAISEPGETQYF.

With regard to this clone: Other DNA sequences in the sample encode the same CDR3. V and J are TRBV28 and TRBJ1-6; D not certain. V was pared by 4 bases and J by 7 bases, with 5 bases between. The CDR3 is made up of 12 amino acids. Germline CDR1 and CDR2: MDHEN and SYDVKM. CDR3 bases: TGTGCCAGCAGTTCCGGGAATTCACCCCTCCACTTT. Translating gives CASSSGNSPLHF.

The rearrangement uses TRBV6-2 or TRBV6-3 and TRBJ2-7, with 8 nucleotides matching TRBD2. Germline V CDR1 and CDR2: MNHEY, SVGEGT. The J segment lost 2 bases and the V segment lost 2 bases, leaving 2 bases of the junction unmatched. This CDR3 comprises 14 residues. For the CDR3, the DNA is TGTGCCAGCAGTTACACTAGCGGTCCCTACGAGCAGTACTTC. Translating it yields CASSYTSGPYEQYF.

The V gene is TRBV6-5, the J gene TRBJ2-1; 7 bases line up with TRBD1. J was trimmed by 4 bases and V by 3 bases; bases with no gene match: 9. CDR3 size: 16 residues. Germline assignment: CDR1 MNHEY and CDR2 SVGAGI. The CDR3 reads CASSYYKGQLYNEQFF. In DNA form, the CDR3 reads TGTGCCAGCAGTTATTACAAGGGACAGCTATACAATGAGCAGTTCTTC.

This CDR3 reads CASSPRTGVSGEQYF. CDR3 in DNA: TGTGCCAGCAGCCCCCGTACAGGAGTGAGCGGGGAGCAGTACTTC. V gene TRBV9 combines with J gene TRBJ2-7; D might be TRBD2 (6 bases). The germline CDR1 and CDR2 sequences are SGDLS and YYNGEE. The CDR3 totals 15 residues. The V end was cut by 4 bases, the J end by 7 bases, with 21 bases between.

In DNA form, the CDR3 reads TGCGCCAGCAGCCAGTATATCACAGATACGCAGTATTTT. Residues: CASSQYITDTQYF. The chain joins TRBV4-3 to TRBJ2-3; D gene uncertain. This CDR3 has 13 residues. V was shortened by 3 bases and J by 2 bases, with 6 bases between the two germline ends. CDR1 LGHNA and CDR2 YSLEER come from the germline V gene.